The entry below describes one T cell receptor (beta chain). What it recognizes is unknown. This record belongs to a study of T-cell reconstitution after alpha-beta-depleted transplantation in children. Overall study results and limits: Hyperexpanded clones declined; after one year, newly produced T cells mostly supplied diversity. Certain patients had high TCRbeta diversity at day 60, and it came from recipient T cells and thymic progenitors that survived.

Unique molecular identifiers were used to barcode this TCRbeta library. Via MiXCR, TCRdb re-called the PCR reads, giving one row per CDR3 protein. The table shows 210,000 or so distinct CDR3 sequences, with about a tenth occurring only once. V was cut by 0 bases and J by 0 bases, with 12 bases left in between. This CDR3 has 18 residues. Germline V gene lookup returns CDR1 WSHSY and CDR2 SAAADI. The chain is built from TRBV10-2 and TRBJ2-6; D perhaps matches TRBD1 (6 bases). This clonotype was obtained from a child younger than two with acute myeloid leukemia, due to receive a stem cell transplant. Sequenced material: PBMCs, taken before TCRalphabeta/CD19-depleted stem cell transplant. The CDR3 loop is CASSESSGHTSGANVLTF. The CDR3 bases are TGCGCCAGCAGTGAGTCATCGGGACATACCTCTGGGGCCAACGTCCTGACTTTC.